Following are 18 T cell receptor beta chains from one sample sequenced in a study of blood T cells in healthy people across ages. Combining a sample-barcoded 5' primer with a J-beta primer mix, a second PCR ran for about 7 to 12 cycles. Each CDR3 protein is one row after TCRdb ran MiXCR on the 5' RACE reads. Of fewer than 800,000 distinct CDR3 sequences in the sample, 32% are singletons; the top ten hold just over 15%. Sequencing was done on a sample of blood. The receptors come from a woman of 80 years or more in good health.

The chain recombines TRBV4-3 with TRBJ2-7, with D maybe TRBD1 (7 bases). The CDR3 extends over 15 amino acids. The germline CDR1 and CDR2 sequences are LGHNA and YSLEER. The ends were cut back, 4 bases at V and 3 bases at J, with 16 bases in the middle. This chain's CDR3 is CASSPGGDSLYEQYF. The DNA of the CDR3 is TGCGCCAGCAGCCCGGGCGGGGACAGCCTCTACGAGCAGTACTTC.

The chain joins TRBV5-1 to TRBJ1-1; no clear D. V was pared by 4 bases and J by 5 bases, with 21 bases between. The germline CDR1 and CDR2 sequences are SGHRS and YFSETQ. This CDR3 is 16 amino acids long. In nucleotides, the CDR3 is TGCGCCAGCAGCATAGCGTTACTGGACCTGGGGACTGAAGCTTTCTTT. Protein sequence: CASSIALLDLGTEAFF.

The chain uses TRBV6-2 or TRBV6-3 and TRBJ2-1, with 10 bases identical to TRBD1. TRBJ2-7 matches the DNA end more closely, so the J call is doubtful. CDR1 is MNHEY, CDR2 SVGEGT, per germline. The CDR3 is made up of 20 amino acids. The CDR3 nucleotides are TGTGCCAGCAGTTACCCTAGACAGGGGGCGGACCGGAGCTCCTACAATGAGCAGTACTTC. It translates to CASSYPRQGADRSSYNEQYF.

The V call is TRBV23-1, the J call TRBJ1-5; D is unresolved. TRBV23-1 is an open reading frame whose function is uncertain. V dropped 0 bases and J dropped 1 base, with 7 bases sitting between them. The CDR3 is 15 residues long. Here the CDR3 reads CASSQSLGSNQPQHF. The CDR3 bases are TGCGCCAGCAGTCAATCCCTCGGAAGCAATCAGCCCCAGCATTTT.

This clonotype occurred many times. The chain employs TRBV24-1 and TRBJ2-5, with 11 bases aligning to TRBD2. Trimming at V came to 4 bases and at J to 7 bases, leaving 7 bases not matched to a gene. CDR1 is KGHDR, CDR2 SFDVKD, per germline. The CDR3 has 15 amino acids. DNA of the CDR3: TGTGCCACCAGTGACCCGACTAGCGGGGCCCCGACCCAGTACTTC. As protein: CATSDPTSGAPTQYF.

This clonotype has at least ten counts. The chain carries TRBV7-2 and TRBJ2-5; D is perhaps TRBD1 or TRBD2 (6 bases each). Trimming took 2 bases from V and 4 from J, leaving 14 bases between them. The germline CDR1 and CDR2 sequences are SGHTA and FQGNSA. CDR3 length: 15 amino acids. DNA of the CDR3: TGTGCCAGCAGCTTACAGGGGCCCGGGGGAGAGACCCAGTACTTC. Translated, it gives CASSLQGPGGETQYF.

There are many counts of this clonotype. The chain employs TRBV3-1 and TRBJ1-2; 10 bases line up with TRBD1. With 2 bases clipped from V and 7 bases from J, the junction kept 1 base outside the gene matches. Germline V gene sequence: CDR1 LGHDT, CDR2 YNNKEL (reference sequence). CDR3 size: 13 residues. CDR3 sequence: CASSQRTGGGYTF. As DNA, the CDR3 is TGTGCCAGCAGCCAACGGACAGGGGGTGGCTACACCTTC.

Comments on this clonotype: A clone one base away is much larger, so this may be a read error. The rearrangement links TRBV11-2 to TRBJ2-5; 7 bases match TRBD1. Near its end, the DNA agrees better with TRBJ2-7, so the J call may be wrong. Germline V gene sequence: CDR1 SGHAT, CDR2 FQNNGV. This CDR3 has 15 residues. CDR3 nucleotides: TGTGCCAGCAGCTTGGGGGACAGTGTATTCGACGAGCAGTACTTC. Translated: CASSLGDSVFDEQYF.

This clonotype was detected many times. The chain combines TRBV27 with TRBJ2-3, with a possible D match to TRBD2 (5 bases). Germline assignment: CDR1 MNHEY and CDR2 SMNVEV (reference sequence). CDR3 length equals 15 residues. Trimming shortened V by 4 bases and J by 4 bases, and 15 bases separated the two germline ends. The CDR3 nucleotides read TGTGCCAGCAGTTCTCTCGGCGGGTTGGCAGATACGCAGTATTTT. Amino acids: CASSSLGGLADTQYF.

As for this clonotype: A much larger clone lies a single base off, so this may be a read error. The gene calls are TRBV27 and TRBJ2-5; TRBD2 matches 7 bases. The V gene end was trimmed by 0 bases and the J gene end by 5 bases; junction bases not matched to a gene: 3. CDR3 length equals 14 residues. CDR1 and CDR2 from the germline V gene are MNHEY and SMNVEV (reference sequence). CDR3: CASSLSERGETQYF. The CDR3 coding sequence is TGTGCCAGCAGTTTATCCGAGCGGGGCGAGACCCAGTACTTC.

In regard to this clonotype: A much bigger clone sits one base away, suggesting this may be a read error. The chain is built from TRBV9 and TRBJ2-3; TRBD1 might be the D (6 bases). CDR3 size: 17 residues. The V gene's germline CDR1 is SGDLS and CDR2 YYNGEE. The ends were cut back, 4 bases at V and 6 bases at J, with 24 bases in the middle. The chain's CDR3 is CASSPNTGTRIWDTQYF. CDR3 DNA sequence: TGTGCCAGCAGCCCTAACACCGGGACAAGGATTTGGGATACGCAGTATTTT.

The chain combines TRBV20-1 with TRBJ1-5, with D uncertain. This CDR3 is 14 amino acids long. The V and J ends lost 0 bases and 5 bases respectively, with 11 bases between them. CDR1 and CDR2 from the germline V gene are DFQATT and SNEGSKA (reference sequence). As DNA, the CDR3 is TGCAGTGCTAGAGACCGGCGGGTGGATCAGCCCCAGCATTTT. Translating gives CSARDRRVDQPQHF.

The sample holds many counts of this clonotype. This chain joins TRBV7-8 and TRBJ1-2, with 11 bases matching TRBD1. Germline CDR1 and CDR2: SGHVS and FQNEAQ. The J segment lost 7 bases and the V segment lost 5 bases, leaving 9 bases of the junction unmatched. The CDR3 is 15 residues long. In DNA, the CDR3 is TGTGCCAGCAGCCCAGGACAGGGGGCCACATTTGGCTACACCTTC. Its protein product is CASSPGQGATFGYTF.

This clonotype has at least ten counts. The V gene is TRBV5-5, the J gene TRBJ1-2; no definite D call. This CDR3 comprises 13 residues. Germline CDR1 SGHKS, CDR2 YYEKEE (reference sequence). Deletions cut 0 bases from V and 8 bases from J, with 11 bases between. The DNA for the CDR3 is TGTGCCAGCAGCTTGGAAGCCCTGGGGGGCTACACCTTC. Protein product: CASSLEALGGYTF. Using reference TRBV5-5 and TRBJ1-2 for the parts outside the CDR3, the full variable domain is DAGVTQSPTHLIKTRGQQVTLRCSPISGHKSVSWYQQVLGQGPQFIFQYYEKEERGRGNFPDRFSARQFPNYSSELNVNALLLGDSALYLCASSLEALGGYTFGSGTRLTVV.

To note about this clonotype: This may stem from a read error, because a much larger clone lies one nucleotide away. The chain couples TRBV20-1 to TRBJ2-5; 9 nucleotides match TRBD1. The J call may be mistaken, given a closer DNA end match to TRBJ2-7. From germline, CDR1 is DFQATT and CDR2 SNEGSKA (reference sequence). CDR3 size: 13 residues. CDR3 sequence reads: CSAHRGRFYEQYF. DNA for the CDR3: TGCAGTGCTCACAGGGGGCGATTCTACGAGCAGTACTTC.

The chain is built from TRBV6-1 and TRBJ1-5; the D is unclear. V lost 4 bases and J lost 9, with 10 bases in between. The CDR3 length is 12 residues. CDR1 is MNHNS, CDR2 SASEGT, per germline. Here the CDR3 DNA reads TGTGCCAGCAGTGGTTTCAGTGGGCCCCAGCATTTT. Amino acid sequence: CASSGFSGPQHF.

This clonotype was seen many times. The gene calls are TRBV5-6 and TRBJ2-7; 7 positions agree with TRBD1. The CDR3 extends over 14 amino acids. CDR1 SGHDT and CDR2 YYEEEE come from the germline V gene. V shed 6 bases and J 6 bases; nucleotides not matched to a gene: 12. DNA of the CDR3: TGTGCCAGCACCTCCGGGACAGCGAGAGGCGAGCAGTACTTC. It codes for CASTSGTARGEQYF.

The chain uses TRBV7-2 and TRBJ2-5, with D maybe TRBD1 (5 bases). The germline gives CDR1 SGHTA, CDR2 FQGNSA. Trimming removed 7 bases at V and 1 base at J, with 10 bases between. This CDR3 comprises 13 residues. In nucleotides, the CDR3 is TGTACCAGCAACATGGGGCCCCAAGAGACCCAGTACTTC. Residues: CTSNMGPQETQYF.